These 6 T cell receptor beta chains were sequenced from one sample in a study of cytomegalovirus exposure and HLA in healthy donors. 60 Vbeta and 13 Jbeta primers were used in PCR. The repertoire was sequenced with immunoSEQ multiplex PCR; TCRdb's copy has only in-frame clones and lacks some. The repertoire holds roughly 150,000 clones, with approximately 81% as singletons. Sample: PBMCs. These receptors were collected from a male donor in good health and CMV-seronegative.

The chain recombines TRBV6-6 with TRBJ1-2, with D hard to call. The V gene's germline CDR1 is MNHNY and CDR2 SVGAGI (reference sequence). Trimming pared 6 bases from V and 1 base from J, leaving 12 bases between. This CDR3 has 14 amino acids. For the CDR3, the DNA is TGTGCCAGCAGACTTACAGTCTTTAACTATGGCTACACCTTC. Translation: CASRLTVFNYGYTF.

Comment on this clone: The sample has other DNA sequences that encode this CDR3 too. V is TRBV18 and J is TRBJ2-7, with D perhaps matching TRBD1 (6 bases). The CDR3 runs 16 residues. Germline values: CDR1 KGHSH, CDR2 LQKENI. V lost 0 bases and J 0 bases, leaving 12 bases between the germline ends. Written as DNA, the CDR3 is TGTGCCAGCTCACCACCCATCACAGGGAGCTCCTACGAGCAGTACTTC. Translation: CASSPPITGSSYEQYF.

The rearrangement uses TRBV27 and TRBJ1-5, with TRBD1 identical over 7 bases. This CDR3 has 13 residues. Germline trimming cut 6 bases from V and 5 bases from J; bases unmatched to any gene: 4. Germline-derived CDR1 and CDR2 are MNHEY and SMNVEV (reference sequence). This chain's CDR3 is CASSRDRDQPQHF. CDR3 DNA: TGTGCCAGCAGCCGTGACAGGGATCAGCCCCAGCATTTT.

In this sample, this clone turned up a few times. The CDR3 coding sequence is TGTGCCAGCTCACTACCGGGCTTAGAGCAGTTCTTC. Its translation is CASSLPGLEQFF. This sequence joins TRBV18 and TRBJ2-1; D uncertain. The CDR3 has 12 residues. Germline CDR1 KGHSH, CDR2 LQKENI. Trimming removed 4 bases at V and 10 bases at J, with 11 bases between. Together with reference TRBV18 and TRBJ2-1, the CDR3 gives the full variable domain: NAGVMQNPRHLVRRRGQEARLRCSPMKGHSHVYWYRQLPEEGLKFMVYLQKENIIDESGMPKERFSAEFPKEGPSILRIQQVVRGDSAAYFCASSLPGLEQFFGPGTRLTVL.

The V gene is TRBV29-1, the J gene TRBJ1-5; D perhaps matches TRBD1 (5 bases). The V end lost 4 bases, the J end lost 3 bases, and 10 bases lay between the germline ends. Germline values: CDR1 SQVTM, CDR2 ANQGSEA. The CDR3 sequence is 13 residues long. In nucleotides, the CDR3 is TGCAGCGTTGCGTCAGGGTCCAATCAGCCCCAGCATTTT. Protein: CSVASGSNQPQHF.

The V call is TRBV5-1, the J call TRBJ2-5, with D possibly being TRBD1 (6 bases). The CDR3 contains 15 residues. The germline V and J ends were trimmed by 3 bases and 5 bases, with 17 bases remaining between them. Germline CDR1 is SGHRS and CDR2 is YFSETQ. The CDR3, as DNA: TGCGCCAGCAGCTCGAACACAGGGACCGGGGAGACCCAGTACTTC. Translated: CASSSNTGTGETQYF.